Below are 21 T cell receptor beta chains sequenced from a single sample in a study of cytomegalovirus exposure and HLA in healthy donors. Use of 60 Vbeta and 13 Jbeta primers characterized the PCR. Sequenced by immunoSEQ multiplex PCR; TCRdb stores in-frame clones only, minus some. The sample records 150,000 to 200,000 clones, about two thirds being singletons. Sequenced sample: PBMCs. All receptors come from a young man in good health and CMV-seropositive.

The chain couples TRBV7-9 to TRBJ2-7, with 8 nucleotides matching TRBD1. Germline CDR1 reads SEHNR; CDR2 reads FQNEAQ (reference sequence). The CDR3 is 14 amino acids. V lost 4 bases to trimming and J lost 3 bases; unmatched junction nucleotides: 5. CDR3 sequence: CASSSGTGVYEQYF. The CDR3 region has the DNA TGTGCCAGCAGCTCCGGGACAGGAGTCTACGAGCAGTACTTC.

The rearrangement links TRBV21-1 to TRBJ2-6; the table's D call TRBD1 went unverified against the DNA. TRBV21-1 is deemed a pseudogene. The CDR3 has 17 amino acids. The CDR3 sequence: CASTQTEACSGANVLTF. Here the CDR3 DNA reads TGTGCCAGCACCCAGACAGAAGCCTGCTCTGGGGCCAACGTCCTGACTTTC.

V is TRBV6-5 and J is TRBJ2-7, with D possibly being TRBD1 (6 bases). The CDR3 runs 15 residues. The germline V gene encodes CDR1 MNHEY and CDR2 SVGAGI. Between the trimmed V and J ends, which lost 2 bases and 3 bases, there was a span of 14 bases. The CDR3 here is CASSYGTGSYYEQYF. CDR3 DNA sequence: TGTGCCAGCAGTTACGGCACAGGGTCTTACTACGAGCAGTACTTC.

The rearrangement joins TRBV6-5 to TRBJ1-1; no clear D gene. V shed 5 bases and J shed 4 bases, with 14 bases lying between them. The CDR3 contains 14 residues. Germline V lookup: CDR1 MNHEY, CDR2 SVGAGI. In DNA form, the CDR3 reads TGTGCCAGCAGTGAACTCGCGGAGAGCACTGAAGCTTTCTTT. Residues: CASSELAESTEAFF.

The chain employs TRBV2 and TRBJ2-5, with 7 nucleotides matching TRBD1. V gave up 6 bases and J gave up 5 bases; unmatched junction bases: 9. Germline V gene sequence: CDR1 SNHLY, CDR2 FYNNEI. The CDR3 consists of 14 residues. The CDR3 nucleotides read TGTGCCAGCAGCTTACAGGGGAGTAGCGAGACCCAGTACTTC. Translated: CASSLQGSSETQYF. Full variable domain (missing parts from reference TRBV2 and TRBJ2-5): EPEVTQTPSHQVTQMGQEVILRCVPISNHLYFYWYRQILGQKVEFLVSFYNNEISEKSEIFDDQFSVERPDGSNFTLKIRSTKLEDSAMYFCASSLQGSSETQYFGPGTRLLVL.

The V and J genes are TRBV11-3 and TRBJ2-7; 7 nucleotides agree with TRBD2. Germline loops: CDR1 SGHNT, CDR2 YENEEA. This CDR3 is built from 15 residues. With 5 bases clipped from V and 6 bases from J, the junction kept 13 bases outside the gene matches. CDR3 sequence reads: CASSRGVELVSEQYF. CDR3 bases: TGTGCCAGCAGCCGGGGGGTGGAGTTGGTTAGCGAGCAGTACTTC.

This clone was seen once. V usage is TRBV18 and J usage is TRBJ1-4, with D uncertain. The germline V gene has CDR1 KGHSH and CDR2 LQKENI. This CDR3 comprises 13 residues. Between the trimmed V and J ends, which lost 5 bases and 5 bases, there was a span of 9 bases. The CDR3 region is CASSEGGNEKLFF. The CDR3 nucleotides read TGTGCCAGCTCAGAAGGCGGGAATGAAAAACTGTTTTTT.

This sequence joins TRBV18 and TRBJ2-7; a weak D match, TRBD2 (5 bases). The CDR3 has 15 amino acids. CDR1 is KGHSH, CDR2 LQKENI, per germline. Trimming removed 4 bases at V and 3 bases at J, with 16 bases between. Written as DNA, the CDR3 is TGTGCCAGCTCACGATCCTCGGGATCCGGCTACGAGCAGTACTTC. Translated, it gives CASSRSSGSGYEQYF.

The rearrangement joins TRBV10-2 to TRBJ2-2; 14 nucleotides agree with TRBD2. Looked up from germline, CDR1 is WSHSY and CDR2 is SAAADI. J gave up 4 bases and V 5 bases, and 3 bases lay outside the gene matches. The length of the CDR3 is 16 residues. DNA for the CDR3: TGCGCCAGCAGTCCGGGACTAGCGGGAGTCACCGGGGAGCTGTTTTTT. Amino acid sequence: CASSPGLAGVTGELFF.

The chain joins TRBV7-2 to TRBJ2-1, with D possibly TRBD1 on 5 matching bases. Germline V gene data show CDR1 as SGHTA and CDR2 as FQGNSA. This CDR3 comprises 13 residues. V lost 4 bases and J lost 6, with 10 bases in between. The CDR3 reads CASSSDRGNEQFF. The CDR3 DNA reads as TGTGCCAGCAGCTCCGACAGAGGCAATGAGCAGTTCTTC.

This clone was counted once. This chain joins TRBV18 and TRBJ1-1, with D perhaps matching TRBD1 (5 bases). CDR3 length: 14 amino acids. Trimming took off 5 bases at V and 6 bases at J, with 16 bases between the two ends. Germline V lookup: CDR1 KGHSH, CDR2 LQKENI. The CDR3 nucleotides read TGTGCCAGCTCAACGCAGGGTATCGCGTCTGAAGCTTTCTTT. Its protein product is CASSTQGIASEAFF.

V usage is TRBV7-9 and J usage is TRBJ2-1; 9 nucleotides line up with TRBD2. With V trimmed by 4 bases and J by 3 bases, 16 bases remained unmatched. The CDR3 runs to 19 residues. The V gene's germline CDR1 is SEHNR and CDR2 FQNEAQ (reference sequence). CDR3 sequence: CASSSTEGLAGRHYNEQFF. CDR3 bases: TGTGCCAGCAGCTCCACCGAGGGCCTAGCGGGACGCCACTACAATGAGCAGTTCTTC.

In its sample, this clone was seen once. The rearrangement links TRBV29-1 to TRBJ2-7; 11 bases are shared with TRBD2. CDR3 size: 15 residues. CDR1 and CDR2 (germline): SQVTM, ANQGSEA. J gave up 3 bases and V 6 bases, and 10 bases lay outside the gene matches. The CDR3 DNA reads as TGCAGCGTGGCGCTTGGGCTAGCGGGGGGCTACGAGCAGTACTTC. Protein sequence: CSVALGLAGGYEQYF.

This clone was picked up a small number of times. This sequence joins TRBV30 and TRBJ1-2, with D unresolved. V lost 3 bases and J 10 bases, leaving 12 bases between the germline ends. CDR3 size: 11 residues. The germline gives CDR1 GTSNPN, CDR2 SVGIG (reference sequence). The CDR3 bases are TGTGCCTGGAGAGCCCTTATTGTCTACACCTTC. The encoded protein is CAWRALIVYTF.

This clone turned up a few times. This rearrangement joins TRBV5-1 to TRBJ1-5; 10 bases fit TRBD1. Trimming at V came to 4 bases and at J to 5 bases, leaving 3 bases not matched to a gene. The germline gives CDR1 SGHRS, CDR2 YFSETQ. The CDR3 spans 14 residues. CDR3 in amino acids: CASSPGTGDQPQHF. In DNA form, the CDR3 reads TGCGCCAGCAGCCCGGGGACAGGGGATCAGCCCCAGCATTTT.

The V gene is TRBV5-1, the J gene TRBJ2-7; 13 bases fit TRBD2. After removal of 4 bases from V and 8 bases from J, the junction contained 9 bases not matched to a gene. Germline V gene sequence: CDR1 SGHRS, CDR2 YFSETQ. The CDR3 consists of 15 residues. CDR3 region: CASSVTSGGALKQYF. CDR3 sequence (DNA): TGCGCCAGCAGCGTCACTAGCGGGGGGGCCCTAAAGCAGTACTTC.

The genes are TRBV27 and TRBJ2-1; the D is unclear. V lost 6 bases and J lost 7, with 13 bases in between. The CDR3 has 13 amino acids. Germline V gives CDR1 MNHEY, CDR2 SMNVEV (reference sequence). DNA of the CDR3: TGTGCCAGCAGATCGGAACGAGGAAATGAGCAGTTCTTC. Translating gives CASRSERGNEQFF.

This clone was recorded a few times. Other DNA sequences in the sample encode the same CDR3. The V call is TRBV9, the J call TRBJ2-6; 7 bases match TRBD1. The V gene end was trimmed by 2 bases and the J gene end by 0 bases; junction bases not matched to a gene: 2. The CDR3 spans 16 residues. In germline, CDR1 is SGDLS, CDR2 YYNGEE. CDR3 DNA sequence: TGTGCCAGCAGCGTTGGGACAGTCTCTGGGGCCAACGTCCTGACTTTC. Translation: CASSVGTVSGANVLTF.

The V and J genes are TRBV7-6 and TRBJ2-7; D is possibly TRBD2 (6 bases). The germline V gene encodes CDR1 SGHVS and CDR2 FNYEAQ. There are 13 residues in the CDR3. Between the trimmed V and J ends, which lost 5 bases and 4 bases, there was a span of 12 bases. The CDR3 reads CASSPAAGYEQYF. In nucleotides, the CDR3 is TGTGCCAGCAGCCCAGCGGCGGGATACGAGCAGTACTTC.

V gene TRBV19 combines with J gene TRBJ2-1; D might be TRBD2 (5 bases). Germline CDR1 reads LNHDA; CDR2 reads SQIVND (reference sequence). V dropped 7 bases and J dropped 15 bases, with 22 bases sitting between them. This CDR3 has 13 residues. The CDR3, as DNA: TGTGCCAGTAATAGCCCGGGGTCTCCACGTAGGTTCTTC. The encoded protein is CASNSPGSPRRFF. The entire variable domain, with the rest obtained from reference TRBV19 and TRBJ2-1, is as follows: DGGITQSPKYLFRKEGQNVTLSCEQNLNHDAMYWYRQDPGQGLRLIYYSQIVNDFQKGDIAEGYSVSREKKESFPLTVTSAQKNPTAFYLCASNSPGSPRRFFGPGTRLTVL.

J is TRBJ1-5 and V is TRBV6-4, with TRBD1 as a possible D gene (5 bases). The CDR3 consists of 13 residues. V was clipped by 5 bases and J by 4 bases, with 9 bases between them. Germline V gene data show CDR1 as MRHNA and CDR2 as SNTAGT. The CDR3 protein is CASSQQANQPQHF. For the CDR3, the DNA is TGTGCCAGCAGTCAACAGGCTAATCAGCCCCAGCATTTT.